The present entry profiles one TCR beta chain with its context. CDR1 and CDR2 from the germline V gene are MNHEY and SVGEGT. The CDR3 extends over 13 amino acids. Unmatched junction bases numbered 7, after V lost 7 bases and J lost 4 bases. The entry originates in a study of response to subunit inactivated influenza vaccine. MiXCR, run by TCRdb on the RT-PCR reads, gives a single entry per CDR3 protein. This table holds around 150,000 distinct CDR3 sequences, 11% found once. This clonotype was obtained from a middle-aged man who received an inactivated influenza vaccine. The chain carries TRBV6-2 or TRBV6-3 and TRBJ2-7; TRBD1 agrees at 7 bases. This specimen was non-naive T cells sorted from PBMCs, taken roughly 45 days after vaccination. CDR3 DNA: TGTGCCAGCACCGGGGACAGAGGGTACGAGCAGTACTTC. This gives the protein CASTGDRGYEQYF.